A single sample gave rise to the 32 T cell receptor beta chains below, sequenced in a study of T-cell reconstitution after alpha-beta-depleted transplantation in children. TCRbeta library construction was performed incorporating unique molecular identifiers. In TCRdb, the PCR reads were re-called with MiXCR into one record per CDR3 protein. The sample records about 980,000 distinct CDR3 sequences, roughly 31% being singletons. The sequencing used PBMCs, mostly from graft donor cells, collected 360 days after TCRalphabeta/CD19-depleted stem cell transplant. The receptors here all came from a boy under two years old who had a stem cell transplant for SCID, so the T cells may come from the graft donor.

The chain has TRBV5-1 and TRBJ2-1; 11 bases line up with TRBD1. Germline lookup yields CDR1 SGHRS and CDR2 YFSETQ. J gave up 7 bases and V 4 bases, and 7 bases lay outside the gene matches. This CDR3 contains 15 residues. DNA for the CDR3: TGCGCCAGCAGCATCCGGGACAGGGGGATAAATGAGCAGTTCTTC. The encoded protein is CASSIRDRGINEQFF.

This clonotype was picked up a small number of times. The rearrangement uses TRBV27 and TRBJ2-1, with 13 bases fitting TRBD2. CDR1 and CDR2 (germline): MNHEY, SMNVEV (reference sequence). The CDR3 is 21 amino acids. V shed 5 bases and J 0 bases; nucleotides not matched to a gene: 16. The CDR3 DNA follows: TGTGCCAGCAGTCCCACTCCCGGGACTAGCGGGGTGGGTAGCTCCTACAATGAGCAGTTCTTC. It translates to CASSPTPGTSGVGSSYNEQFF.

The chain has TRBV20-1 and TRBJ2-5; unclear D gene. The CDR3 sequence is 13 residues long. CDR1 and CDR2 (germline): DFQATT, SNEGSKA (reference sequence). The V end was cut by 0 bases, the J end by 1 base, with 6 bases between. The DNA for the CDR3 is TGCAGTGCTAGAGAAGGTGTCCAAGAGACCCAGTACTTC. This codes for CSAREGVQETQYF.

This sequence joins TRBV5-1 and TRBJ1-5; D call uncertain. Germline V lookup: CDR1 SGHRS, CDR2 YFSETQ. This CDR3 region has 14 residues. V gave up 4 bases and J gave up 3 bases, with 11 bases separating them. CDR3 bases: TGCGCCAGCAGCGGCCGGGTCCCCAATCAGCCCCAGCATTTT. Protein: CASSGRVPNQPQHF.

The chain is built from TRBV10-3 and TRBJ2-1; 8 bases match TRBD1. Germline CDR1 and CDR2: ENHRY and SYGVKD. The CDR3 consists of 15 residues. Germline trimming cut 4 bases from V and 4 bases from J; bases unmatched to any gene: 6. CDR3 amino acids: CAISGQGRSYNEQFF. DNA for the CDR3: TGTGCCATCAGTGGACAGGGGAGGTCGTACAATGAGCAGTTCTTC.

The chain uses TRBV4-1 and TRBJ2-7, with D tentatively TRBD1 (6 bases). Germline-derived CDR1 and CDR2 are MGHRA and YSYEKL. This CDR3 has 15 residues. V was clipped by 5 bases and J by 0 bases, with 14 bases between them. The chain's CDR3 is CASSTDSYSSYEQYF. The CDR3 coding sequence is TGCGCCAGCAGCACGGACAGCTATAGCTCCTACGAGCAGTACTTC.

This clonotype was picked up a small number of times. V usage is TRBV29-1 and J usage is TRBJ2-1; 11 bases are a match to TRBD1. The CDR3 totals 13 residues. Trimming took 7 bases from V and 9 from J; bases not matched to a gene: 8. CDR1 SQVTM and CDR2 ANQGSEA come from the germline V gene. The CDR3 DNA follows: TGCAGCGCAACCGGGACAGGGGGTGCTGAGCAGTTCTTC. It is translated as CSATGTGGAEQFF.

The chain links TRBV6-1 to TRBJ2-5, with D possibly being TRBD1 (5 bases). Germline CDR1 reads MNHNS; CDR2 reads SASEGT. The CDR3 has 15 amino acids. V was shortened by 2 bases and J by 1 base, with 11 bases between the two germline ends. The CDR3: CASSEPYDSQETQYF. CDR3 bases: TGTGCCAGCAGTGAACCCTACGACAGCCAAGAGACCCAGTACTTC.

The CDR3 nucleotides are TGCGCCAGCTGGGAGGTAGCGGGAAACAATGAGCAGTTCTTC. Encoded protein: CASWEVAGNNEQFF. The V and J genes are TRBV5-1 and TRBJ2-1, with 8 positions matching TRBD2. J was trimmed by 5 bases and V by 7 bases; bases with no gene match: 8. Germline assignment: CDR1 SGHRS and CDR2 YFSETQ. CDR3 length: 14 residues.

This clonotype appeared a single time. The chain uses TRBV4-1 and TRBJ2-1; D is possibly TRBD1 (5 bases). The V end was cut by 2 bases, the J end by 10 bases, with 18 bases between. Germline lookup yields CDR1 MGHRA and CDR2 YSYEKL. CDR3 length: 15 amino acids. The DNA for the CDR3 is TGCGCCAGCAGCCAATGGGGCGGCTTACCTTCGGAGCAGTTCTTC. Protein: CASSQWGGLPSEQFF.

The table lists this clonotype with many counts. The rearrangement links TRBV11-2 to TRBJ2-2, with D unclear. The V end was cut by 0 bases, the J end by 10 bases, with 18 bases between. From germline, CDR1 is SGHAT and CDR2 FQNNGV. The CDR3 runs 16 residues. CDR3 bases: TGTGCCAGCAGCTTAGAAAACCCGGTTCTAGGCCTGGAGCTGTTTTTT. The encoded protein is CASSLENPVLGLELFF.

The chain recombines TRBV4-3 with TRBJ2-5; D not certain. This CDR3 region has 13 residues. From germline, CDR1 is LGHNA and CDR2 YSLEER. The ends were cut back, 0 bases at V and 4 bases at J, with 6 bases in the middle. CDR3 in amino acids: CASSQDERETQYF. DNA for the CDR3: TGCGCCAGCAGCCAAGATGAGCGAGAGACCCAGTACTTC.

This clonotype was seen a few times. The CDR3: CASSPSWEAAYEQYF. As DNA, the CDR3 is TGTGCCAGCAGCCCCTCATGGGAGGCCGCCTACGAGCAGTACTTC. This chain uses TRBV4-2 with TRBJ2-7; D is possibly TRBD2 (6 bases). V gave up 4 bases and J gave up 2 bases, with 15 bases separating them. Germline loops: CDR1 LGHNA, CDR2 YNFKEQ. There are 15 residues in the CDR3.

The CDR3 reads CASSFGVGGQYF. For the CDR3, the DNA is TGTGCCAGCAGCTTCGGGGTTGGGGGGCAGTACTTC. The chain combines TRBV11-2 with TRBJ2-7; D tentatively fits TRBD1 or TRBD2 (5 bases each). Trimming left V 3 bases short and J 9 bases short, with 12 bases between. This CDR3 has 12 amino acids. Germline V gene data show CDR1 as SGHAT and CDR2 as FQNNGV.

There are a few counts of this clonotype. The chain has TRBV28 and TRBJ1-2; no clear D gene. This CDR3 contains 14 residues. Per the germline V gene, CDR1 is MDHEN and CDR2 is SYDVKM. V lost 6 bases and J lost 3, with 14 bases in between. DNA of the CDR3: TGTGCCAGCAGCCCTGGTCAGAGCTACTATGGCTACACCTTC. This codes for CASSPGQSYYGYTF.

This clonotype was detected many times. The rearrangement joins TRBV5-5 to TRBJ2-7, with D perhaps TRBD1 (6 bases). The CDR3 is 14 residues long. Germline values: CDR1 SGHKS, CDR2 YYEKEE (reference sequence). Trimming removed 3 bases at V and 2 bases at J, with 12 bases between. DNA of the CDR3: TGTGCCAGCAGCTGGGCAGGGGTAACCTACGAGCAGTACTTC. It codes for CASSWAGVTYEQYF.

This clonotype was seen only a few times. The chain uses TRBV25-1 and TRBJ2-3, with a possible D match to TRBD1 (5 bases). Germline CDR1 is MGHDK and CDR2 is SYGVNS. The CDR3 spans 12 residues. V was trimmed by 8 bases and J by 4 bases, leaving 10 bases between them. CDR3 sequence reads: CASCRVPDTQYF. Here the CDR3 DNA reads TGTGCCAGCTGCAGGGTCCCAGATACGCAGTATTTT. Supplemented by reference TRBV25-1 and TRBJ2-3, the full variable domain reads EADIYQTPRYLVIGTGKKITLECSQTMGHDKMYWYQQDPGMELHLIHYSYGVNSTEKGDLSSESTVSRIRTEHFPLTLESARPSHTSQYLCASCRVPDTQYFGPGTRLTVL.

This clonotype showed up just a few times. CDR3 residues: CASRAGSKANEQFF. The CDR3 DNA reads as TGTGCCAGCAGAGCCGGGTCTAAAGCAAATGAGCAGTTCTTC. J is TRBJ2-1 and V is TRBV6-1; D call uncertain. This CDR3 is 14 amino acids long. V was trimmed by 6 bases and J by 7 bases, leaving 16 bases between them. Germline assignment: CDR1 MNHNS and CDR2 SASEGT.

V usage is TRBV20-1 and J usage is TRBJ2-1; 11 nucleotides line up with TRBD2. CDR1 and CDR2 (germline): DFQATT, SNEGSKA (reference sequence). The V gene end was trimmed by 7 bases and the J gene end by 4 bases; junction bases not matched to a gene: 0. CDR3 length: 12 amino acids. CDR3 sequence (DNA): TGCAGTGGACTAGCGGGGTACAATGAGCAGTTCTTC. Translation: CSGLAGYNEQFF.

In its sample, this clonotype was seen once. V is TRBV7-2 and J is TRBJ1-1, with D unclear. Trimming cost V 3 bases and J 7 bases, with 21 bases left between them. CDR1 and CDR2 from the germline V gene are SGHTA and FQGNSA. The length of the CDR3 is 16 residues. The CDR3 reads CASSFSGSGSQIEAFF. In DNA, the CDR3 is TGTGCCAGCAGCTTTTCTGGTAGTGGGAGTCAGATTGAAGCTTTCTTT.

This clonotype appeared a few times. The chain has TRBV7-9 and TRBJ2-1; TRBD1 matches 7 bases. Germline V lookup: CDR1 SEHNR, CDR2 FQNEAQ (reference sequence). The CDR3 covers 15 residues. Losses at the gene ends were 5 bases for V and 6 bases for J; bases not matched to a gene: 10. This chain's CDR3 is CASSPDTHRGNEQFF. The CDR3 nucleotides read TGTGCCAGCAGCCCCGACACCCACAGGGGCAATGAGCAGTTCTTC.

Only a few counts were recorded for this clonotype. The CDR3 coding sequence is TGTGCCAGCAGCCCGATGGGGTGGGATCAGCCCCAGCATTTT. This codes for CASSPMGWDQPQHF. The rearrangement links TRBV3-1 to TRBJ1-5, with D hard to call. Germline V gene data show CDR1 as LGHDT and CDR2 as YNNKEL (reference sequence). Between the trimmed V and J ends, which lost 4 bases and 5 bases, there was a span of 12 bases. This CDR3 has 14 amino acids.

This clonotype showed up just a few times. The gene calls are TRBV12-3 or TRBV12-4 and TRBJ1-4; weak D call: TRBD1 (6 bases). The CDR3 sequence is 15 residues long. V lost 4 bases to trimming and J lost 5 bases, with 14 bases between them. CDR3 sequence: CASSSPRGRNEKLFF. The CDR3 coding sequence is TGTGCCAGCAGTTCCCCCAGGGGAAGAAATGAAAAACTGTTTTTT.

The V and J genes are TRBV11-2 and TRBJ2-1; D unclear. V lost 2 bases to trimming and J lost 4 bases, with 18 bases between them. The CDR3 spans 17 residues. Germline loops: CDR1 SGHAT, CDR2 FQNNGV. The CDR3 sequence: CASSLLKTPYHYNEQFF. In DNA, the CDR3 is TGTGCCAGCAGCTTACTTAAGACGCCGTACCATTACAATGAGCAGTTCTTC.

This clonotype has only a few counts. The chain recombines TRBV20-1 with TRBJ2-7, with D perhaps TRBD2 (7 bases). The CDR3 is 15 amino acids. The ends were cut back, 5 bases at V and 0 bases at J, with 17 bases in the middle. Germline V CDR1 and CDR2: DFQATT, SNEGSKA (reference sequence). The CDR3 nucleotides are TGCAGTGCTTCCCAAGCCGGGGGGCCCTCCTACGAGCAGTACTTC. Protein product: CSASQAGGPSYEQYF.

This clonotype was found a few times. CDR3 DNA: TGTGCCAGCAGTTCACACATTAGCGGGGCGAACACCGGGGAGCTGTTTTTT. Translating it yields CASSSHISGANTGELFF. This chain uses TRBV12-3 or TRBV12-4 with TRBJ2-2; 8 bases align to TRBD2. CDR3 length: 17 amino acids. Trimming removed 4 bases from V and 0 bases from J; junction bases left unmatched: 7.

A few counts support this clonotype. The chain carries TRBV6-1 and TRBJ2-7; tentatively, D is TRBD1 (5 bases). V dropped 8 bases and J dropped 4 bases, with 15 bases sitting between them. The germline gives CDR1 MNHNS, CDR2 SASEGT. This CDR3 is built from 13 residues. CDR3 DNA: TGTGCCAGCGCTGCGGCAGGGCCGTACGAGCAGTACTTC. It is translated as CASAAAGPYEQYF.

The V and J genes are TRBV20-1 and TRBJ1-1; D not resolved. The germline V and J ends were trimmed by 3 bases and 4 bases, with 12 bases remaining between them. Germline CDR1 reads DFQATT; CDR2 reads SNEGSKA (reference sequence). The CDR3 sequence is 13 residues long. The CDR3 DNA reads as TGCAGTGCTAGGGACGTGCCGGTCACTGAAGCTTTCTTT. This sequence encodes CSARDVPVTEAFF.

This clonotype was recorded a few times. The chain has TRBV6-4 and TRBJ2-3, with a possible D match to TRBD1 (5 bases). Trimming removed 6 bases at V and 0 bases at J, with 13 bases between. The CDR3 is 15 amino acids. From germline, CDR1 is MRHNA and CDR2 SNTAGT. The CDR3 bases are TGTGCCAGCAGCCCACAGGAGATTAGCACAGATACGCAGTATTTT. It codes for CASSPQEISTDTQYF.

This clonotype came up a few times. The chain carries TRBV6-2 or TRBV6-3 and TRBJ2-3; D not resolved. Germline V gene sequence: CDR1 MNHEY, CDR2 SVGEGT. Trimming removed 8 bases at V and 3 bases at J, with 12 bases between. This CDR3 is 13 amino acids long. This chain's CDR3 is CASGVSETDTQYF. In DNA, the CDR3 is TGTGCCAGCGGGGTCTCAGAAACAGATACGCAGTATTTT.

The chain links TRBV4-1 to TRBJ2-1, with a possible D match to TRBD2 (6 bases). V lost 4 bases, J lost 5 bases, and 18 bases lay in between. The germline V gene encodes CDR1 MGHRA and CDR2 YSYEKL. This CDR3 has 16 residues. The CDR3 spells CASSPLSGGGHNEQFF. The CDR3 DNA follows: TGCGCCAGCAGCCCCTTATCCGGGGGAGGCCACAATGAGCAGTTCTTC.

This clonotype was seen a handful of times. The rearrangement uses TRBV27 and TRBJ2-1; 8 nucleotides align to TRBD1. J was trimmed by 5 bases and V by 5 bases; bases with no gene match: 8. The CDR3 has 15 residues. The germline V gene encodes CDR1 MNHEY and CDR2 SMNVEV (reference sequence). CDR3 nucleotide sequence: TGTGCCAGCAGTACGGCGGCAGGGGGCCACAATGAGCAGTTCTTC. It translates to CASSTAAGGHNEQFF.